Described below is a single TCR beta chain sequence and its context. The data derive from a study of blood T cell repertoires in COVID-19. Study overall: PBMCs, B-cell-depleted T cells, or T cells were the source of the cDNA or gDNA that made up the material.

The table came from immunoSEQ multiplex PCR; TCRdb's copy has only in-frame clones and leaves some out. This table has some 180,000 clones, more than 75% appearing once. Germline assignment: CDR1 SQVTM and CDR2 ANQGSEA. Trimming took 4 bases from V and 0 from J, leaving 13 bases between them. This CDR3 is built from 15 residues. The origin of this receptor is a man aged 50-59 years who had recovered from COVID-19. Material: peripheral blood. The chain carries TRBV29-1 and TRBJ1-3, with TRBD1 as a possible D gene (6 bases). CDR3 amino acids: CSVAQGSFSGNTIYF. The CDR3 DNA follows: TGCAGCGTTGCCCAGGGGTCGTTCTCTGGAAACACCATATATTTT.